One sample yielded the 17 T cell receptor beta chains listed below, sequenced in a study of T-cell reconstitution after alpha-beta-depleted transplantation in children. No antigen has been identified for these receptors. Study-level findings and limits: Among T cells one year after transplant, newly produced cells accounted for most counts and diversity.

Unique molecular identifiers were incorporated during preparation of the TCRbeta library. Via MiXCR, TCRdb re-called the PCR reads, giving one row per CDR3 protein. The sample records 330,000 or so distinct CDR3 sequences, roughly 7.8% being singletons. Material: peripheral blood, obtained 360 days after TCRalphabeta/CD19-depleted stem cell transplant. These receptors came from a female patient aged 2-9 years who had a stem cell transplant for Fanconi anemia, so the T cells may come from the graft donor.

Many counts were recorded for this clonotype. V is TRBV6-5 and J is TRBJ2-1, with 10 nucleotides matching TRBD2. In germline, CDR1 is MNHEY, CDR2 SVGAGI. This CDR3 has 15 amino acids. The junction had 7 bases not matched to a gene; V was cut back by 2 bases and J by 9 bases. The CDR3 loop reads CASSYQLAGSSEQFF. The CDR3, as DNA: TGTGCCAGCAGTTACCAACTAGCGGGGTCAAGTGAGCAGTTCTTC.

This clonotype was observed a handful of times. The V call is TRBV3-1, the J call TRBJ2-1, with no clear D. In germline, CDR1 is LGHDT, CDR2 YNNKEL (reference sequence). The germline V and J ends were trimmed by 4 bases and 7 bases, with 5 bases remaining between them. The CDR3 length is 11 residues. CDR3 DNA: TGTGCCAGCAGCCTAATGAATGAGCAGTTCTTC. Protein sequence: CASSLMNEQFF.

This clonotype was recorded many times. The rearrangement links TRBV7-3 to TRBJ2-7; D not resolved. V gave up 7 bases and J gave up 2 bases, with 18 bases separating them. Germline-derived CDR1 and CDR2 are SGHTA and FQGTGA. CDR3 size: 15 residues. The CDR3 loop reads CASTFYRDSPYEQYF. The CDR3 DNA is TGTGCCAGCACCTTTTACCGTGATTCCCCCTACGAGCAGTACTTC. The full variable domain, its missing parts supplied by reference TRBV7-3 and TRBJ2-7, is GAGVSQTPSNKVTEKGKYVELRCDPISGHTALYWYRQSLGQGPEFLIYFQGTGAADDSGLPNDRFFAVRPEGSVSTLKIQRTERGDSAVYLCASTFYRDSPYEQYFGPGTRLTVT.

This clonotype was detected ten times or more. The CDR3 sequence: CASALAESSYEQYF. The CDR3 DNA follows: TGCGCCAGTGCTCTAGCGGAGAGCTCCTACGAGCAGTACTTC. The V call is TRBV5-1, the J call TRBJ2-7; 7 bases agree with TRBD2. Per the germline V gene, CDR1 is SGHRS and CDR2 is YFSETQ. After removal of 8 bases from V and 0 bases from J, the junction contained 8 bases not matched to a gene. The CDR3 has 14 amino acids.

This clonotype has just a few counts. The V call is TRBV5-6, the J call TRBJ2-3; possibly TRBD1 for D (6 bases). V was cut by 1 base and J by 2 bases, with 20 bases left in between. The CDR3 has 18 amino acids. Germline values: CDR1 SGHDT, CDR2 YYEEEE. The CDR3 bases are TGTGCCAGCAGCTTGCATCGTCGGACAGAAACATACACAGATACGCAGTATTTT. Its translation is CASSLHRRTETYTDTQYF.

This clonotype occurred many times. The J gene is TRBJ1-2, the V gene TRBV4-3, with 8 bases matching TRBD1. The CDR3 contains 16 residues. CDR1 is LGHNA and CDR2 is YSLEER in the germline V gene. J was trimmed by 7 bases and V by 3 bases; bases with no gene match: 13. CDR3 nucleotide sequence: TGCGCCAGCAGCCACGCTAAAGGGACAGGTCTTCTTGGCTACACCTTC. Protein: CASSHAKGTGLLGYTF.

In its sample, this clonotype was seen a few times. The rearrangement links TRBV2 to TRBJ2-5; D unclear. The V end lost 8 bases, the J end lost 0 bases, and 13 bases lay between the germline ends. The CDR3 spans 14 residues. Germline CDR1 and CDR2: SNHLY and FYNNEI. For the CDR3, the DNA is TGTGCCAGCCTTCGGCTATCGTACCAAGAGACCCAGTACTTC. This translates into CASLRLSYQETQYF.

The rearrangement uses TRBV6-5 and TRBJ1-1, with D uncertain. The germline gives CDR1 MNHEY, CDR2 SVGAGI. The V end lost 6 bases, the J end lost 11 bases, and 16 bases lay between the germline ends. This CDR3 is 12 amino acids long. This CDR3 is CASSPTLSEAFF. The CDR3 nucleotides are TGTGCCAGCAGCCCGACCCTGTCAGAGGCTTTCTTT.

V and J are TRBV20-1 and TRBJ2-5; 8 bases match TRBD1. The germline gives CDR1 DFQATT, CDR2 SNEGSKA (reference sequence). The CDR3 has 14 residues. V shed 2 bases and J 3 bases; nucleotides not matched to a gene: 5. CDR3 region: CSARPGQEKETQYF. The CDR3, as DNA: TGCAGTGCTAGACCGGGACAGGAAAAAGAGACCCAGTACTTC.

This clonotype has a count of ten or more. The chain has TRBV19 and TRBJ2-2; D may be TRBD2 (5 bases). The V and J ends lost 10 bases and 0 bases respectively, with 24 bases between them. Germline lookup yields CDR1 LNHDA and CDR2 SQIVND (reference sequence). This CDR3 is 18 amino acids long. The CDR3 protein is CATQIRPVAGSNTGELFF. The CDR3 nucleotides are TGTGCCACCCAAATCCGGCCCGTGGCGGGTTCGAACACCGGGGAGCTGTTTTTT.

This clonotype came up many times. J is TRBJ1-2 and V is TRBV10-2; D may be TRBD1 (5 bases). CDR1 WSHSY and CDR2 SAAADI come from the germline V gene. V was shortened by 8 bases and J by 6 bases, with 19 bases between the two germline ends. The CDR3 has 14 amino acids. The CDR3 nucleotides are TGCGCCAGCGGTTTTCTCAGGGATCAGCATGGCTACACCTTC. Translation: CASGFLRDQHGYTF.

This clonotype was seen at least ten times. This chain uses TRBV6-2 or TRBV6-3 with TRBJ2-5, with 11 bases lining up with TRBD2. This CDR3 is built from 16 residues. Germline CDR1 reads MNHEY; CDR2 reads SVGEGT. V shed 2 bases, J shed 2 bases, and the junction held 4 bases outside the gene matches. CDR3 sequence reads: CASSYGLAGLQETQYF. The CDR3, as DNA: TGTGCCAGCAGTTACGGACTAGCGGGCCTGCAAGAGACCCAGTACTTC.

This clonotype was observed a handful of times. This chain links TRBV28 with TRBJ2-7; D perhaps matches TRBD2 (6 bases). This CDR3 contains 18 residues. Germline V CDR1 and CDR2: MDHEN, SYDVKM. The germline V and J ends were trimmed by 2 bases and 1 base, with 21 bases remaining between them. CDR3 amino acids: CASSLTGDLASDSYEQYF. CDR3 in DNA: TGTGCCAGCAGTTTAACGGGGGACTTGGCCTCGGATTCCTACGAGCAGTACTTC.

This clonotype was observed a few times. This rearrangement joins TRBV6-1 to TRBJ2-1; the match to TRBD1 covers 9 bases. The germline CDR1 and CDR2 sequences are MNHNS and SASEGT. This CDR3 contains 16 residues. Germline trimming cut 5 bases from V and 3 bases from J; bases unmatched to any gene: 8. The CDR3 is CASSRRGQGSYNEQFF. Here the CDR3 DNA reads TGTGCCAGCAGTAGACGGGGACAGGGAAGCTACAATGAGCAGTTCTTC.

Details on this clonotype: Relative to the germline gene, one junction end is altered; a read error may explain this. This sequence joins TRBV20-1 and TRBJ1-5, with a possible D match to TRBD1 (6 bases). The CDR3 is made up of 18 amino acids. CDR1 is DFQATT, CDR2 SNEGSKA, per germline (reference sequence). The CDR3 sequence is CCAPLSGGRLGSNQPQHF. CDR3 bases: TGCTGTGCTCCCCTGAGCGGGGGCAGGTTGGGTAGCAATCAGCCCCAGCATTTT.

In its sample, this clonotype was seen a few times. The J gene is TRBJ2-5, the V gene TRBV9; TRBD2 agrees at 13 bases. The germline V gene has CDR1 SGDLS and CDR2 YYNGEE. The CDR3 has 17 amino acids. V gave up 0 bases and J gave up 4 bases; unmatched junction bases: 6. The DNA of the CDR3 is TGTGCCAGCAGCGTAGGTGTACTAGCGGGAGGGTCAGAGACCCAGTACTTC. Translating gives CASSVGVLAGGSETQYF. Complete variable domain (other parts from reference TRBV9 and TRBJ2-5): DSGVTQTPKHLITATGQRVTLRCSPRSGDLSVYWYQQSLDQGLQFLIQYYNGEERAKGNILERFSAQQFPDLHSELNLSSLELGDSALYFCASSVGVLAGGSETQYFGPGTRLLVL.

The chain joins TRBV12-3 or TRBV12-4 to TRBJ1-2, with a weak D call TRBD1 (5 bases). The germline V and J ends were trimmed by 7 bases and 8 bases, with 20 bases remaining between them. The CDR3 contains 14 residues. CDR3 sequence (DNA): TGTGCCAGCACCAAAGCTCGGGACCGGCGGGGCTACACCTTC. Translated: CASTKARDRRGYTF.